One and the same sample provided the 28 T cell receptor beta chains below, sequenced in a study of blood T cell repertoires in COVID-19. The table came from immunoSEQ multiplex PCR; TCRdb's copy has only in-frame clones and leaves some out. The sample has 55,000 to 80,000 clones; around four fifths are singletons. The specimen sequenced was peripheral blood. These receptors originate from a woman of 80 years or more with acute or convalescent COVID-19.

V usage is TRBV7-8 and J usage is TRBJ2-1; tentative D call: TRBD1 (7 bases). CDR1 is SGHVS and CDR2 is FQNEAQ in the germline V gene. The CDR3 covers 17 residues. Trimming removed 2 bases from V and 7 bases from J, with 21 bases in between. CDR3: CASSLRGGGQYLNEQFF. For the CDR3, the DNA is TGTGCCAGCAGCTTACGAGGAGGGGGACAGTATTTGAATGAGCAGTTCTTC.

The genes are TRBV5-4 and TRBJ1-4; 10 bases fit TRBD1. The CDR3 has 15 residues. The V gene end was trimmed by 7 bases and the J gene end by 7 bases; junction bases not matched to a gene: 10. CDR1 is SGHNT and CDR2 is YYREEE in the germline V gene (reference sequence). The chain's CDR3 is CASPPGQGRGEKLFF. In DNA form, the CDR3 reads TGTGCCAGCCCCCCGGGACAGGGGAGGGGTGAAAAACTGTTTTTT.

The chain carries TRBV10-1 and TRBJ1-1; D is unresolved. Trimming shortened V by 2 bases and J by 5 bases, and 9 bases separated the two germline ends. The CDR3 runs 13 residues. CDR1 is WNHNN, CDR2 SYGVQD, per germline (reference sequence). Here the CDR3 reads CASSETARTEAFF. CDR3 DNA sequence: TGCGCCAGCAGTGAGACAGCCCGGACTGAAGCTTTCTTT.

This clone was detected only a few times. The chain links TRBV7-3 to TRBJ2-4; D call uncertain. Trimming shortened V by 5 bases and J by 7 bases, and 12 bases separated the two germline ends. Germline V CDR1 and CDR2: SGHTA, FQGTGA. CDR3 length equals 13 residues. The DNA for the CDR3 is TGTGCCAGCAGCCTTTCTAGAAACAACATTCAGTACTTC. Translation gives CASSLSRNNIQYF. The full variable domain, in which reference TRBV7-3 and TRBJ2-4 provide the parts outside the CDR3, is GAGVSQTPSNKVTEKGKYVELRCDPISGHTALYWYRQSLGQGPEFLIYFQGTGAADDSGLPNDRFFAVRPEGSVSTLKIQRTERGDSAVYLCASSLSRNNIQYFGAGTRLSVL.

CDR3 nucleotides: TGTGCCAGTACCATAGGACAGGTCACCGGGGAGCTGTTTTTT. It translates to CASTIGQVTGELFF. J is TRBJ2-2 and V is TRBV19; 7 nucleotides align to TRBD1. The V and J ends lost 7 bases and 4 bases, in that order; junction bases with no gene match: 6. CDR3 length: 14 residues. CDR1 and CDR2 from the germline V gene are LNHDA and SQIVND (reference sequence).

The chain uses TRBV5-6 and TRBJ1-1; tentatively, D is TRBD1 (5 bases). V lost 0 bases and J lost 0, with 12 bases in between. Germline loops: CDR1 SGHDT, CDR2 YYEEEE. CDR3 size: 16 residues. The CDR3 bases are TGTGCCAGCAGCTTGGGGGGGGGACCCATGAACACTGAAGCTTTCTTT. Amino acid sequence: CASSLGGGPMNTEAFF.

The chain uses TRBV19 and TRBJ2-3; maybe TRBD2 (6 bases). The germline CDR1 and CDR2 sequences are LNHDA and SQIVND (reference sequence). This CDR3 contains 12 residues. The V end was cut by 10 bases, the J end by 6 bases, with 14 bases between. The CDR3 nucleotides are TGTGCCATCGGGGCACGGGGGGATACGCAGTATTTT. Residues: CAIGARGDTQYF.

The rearrangement links TRBV3-1 (or the pseudogene TRBV3-2) to TRBJ2-1; D may be TRBD2 (5 bases). Germline V gene data show CDR1 as LGHDT and CDR2 as YNNKEL (reference sequence). This CDR3 has 17 residues. V was clipped by 1 base and J by 3 bases, with 16 bases between them. The CDR3 loop reads CASSQGLGVGGYNEQFF. The CDR3 nucleotides read TGTGCCAGCAGCCAAGGTCTCGGGGTGGGCGGCTACAATGAGCAGTTCTTC.

J is TRBJ2-1 and V is TRBV24-1; 10 bases agree with TRBD2. With 1 base clipped from V and 7 bases from J, the junction kept 6 bases outside the gene matches. The CDR3 is 16 residues long. Germline CDR1 and CDR2: KGHDR and SFDVKD. In DNA, the CDR3 is TGTGCCACCAGTGATTTCGGGACTAGCGTTGCTAATGAGCAGTTCTTC. Protein product: CATSDFGTSVANEQFF.

V and J are TRBV6-5 and TRBJ2-7, with TRBD1 identical over 7 bases. The CDR3 totals 16 residues. The V segment lost 2 bases and the J segment 0 bases; nucleotides outside the gene matches: 7. CDR1 is MNHEY, CDR2 SVGAGI, per germline. The CDR3 loop reads CASSYRDRASSYEQYF. CDR3 sequence (DNA): TGTGCCAGCAGTTACCGCGACAGGGCAAGCTCCTACGAGCAGTACTTC.

CDR3 protein: CASSGLAGETGELFF. Written as DNA, the CDR3 is TGCGCCAGCAGTGGACTAGCGGGAGAGACCGGGGAGCTGTTTTTT. The gene calls are TRBV5-1 and TRBJ2-2; TRBD2 matches at 13 bases. The CDR3 is 15 amino acids. After removal of 5 bases from V and 5 bases from J, the junction contained 3 bases not matched to a gene. Germline V CDR1 and CDR2: SGHRS, YFSETQ.

The chain joins TRBV5-5 to TRBJ1-1, with D unresolved. The CDR3 is made up of 13 amino acids. V lost 2 bases and J 5 bases, leaving 10 bases between the germline ends. Looked up from germline, CDR1 is SGHKS and CDR2 is YYEKEE (reference sequence). The CDR3 sequence: CASSFTGKTEAFF. The CDR3 nucleotides are TGTGCCAGCAGCTTCACGGGTAAAACTGAAGCTTTCTTT.

V usage is TRBV3-1 (or the pseudogene TRBV3-2) and J usage is TRBJ1-1, with D perhaps matching TRBD1 (5 bases). CDR3 size: 15 residues. Germline assignment: CDR1 LGHDT and CDR2 YNNKEL (reference sequence). V shed 4 bases and J shed 4 bases, with 16 bases lying between them. For the CDR3, the DNA is TGTGCCAGCAGCCCGCGTGGTCTCGGGGGCACTGAAGCTTTCTTT. It is translated as CASSPRGLGGTEAFF.

This chain links TRBV12-3 or TRBV12-4 with TRBJ1-6, with D possibly TRBD1 on 5 matching bases. The germline V and J ends were trimmed by 6 bases and 9 bases, with 9 bases remaining between them. This CDR3 has 12 residues. The CDR3 nucleotides are TGTGCCAGCAGCCTGACAGTTTCACCCCTCCACTTT. This sequence encodes CASSLTVSPLHF.

The chain has TRBV6-6 and TRBJ1-1, with 8 bases lining up with TRBD1. J gave up 10 bases and V 6 bases, and 13 bases lay outside the gene matches. Germline CDR1 reads MNHNY; CDR2 reads SVGAGI (reference sequence). The CDR3 extends over 14 amino acids. CDR3 sequence reads: CASRAGTGIDGAFF. As DNA, the CDR3 is TGTGCCAGCAGGGCCGGGACAGGAATCGATGGAGCTTTCTTT.

The genes are TRBV9 and TRBJ2-7, with a weak D call TRBD2 (5 bases). Trimming stripped 0 bases from V and 5 bases from J, with 18 bases between. The germline V gene encodes CDR1 SGDLS and CDR2 YYNGEE. The CDR3 spans 16 residues. The CDR3 sequence: CASSVAPGGPKNEQYF. The CDR3 DNA sequence: TGTGCCAGCAGCGTAGCCCCAGGCGGGCCTAAGAACGAGCAGTACTTC.

This chain connects TRBV6-5 to TRBJ1-1; TRBD1 aligns across 8 bases. This CDR3 spans 13 amino acids. Per germline, CDR1 MNHEY and CDR2 SVGAGI. The ends lost 7 bases at V and 1 base at J; junction bases unmatched: 2. CDR3 residues: CASTGQGNTEAFF. The CDR3, as DNA: TGTGCCAGCACCGGACAGGGGAACACTGAAGCTTTCTTT.

The chain joins TRBV10-2 to TRBJ1-3, with D possibly being TRBD1 (6 bases). This CDR3 comprises 15 residues. Deletions cut 5 bases from V and 1 base from J, with 12 bases between. Germline CDR1 reads WSHSY; CDR2 reads SAAADI. The CDR3 DNA follows: TGCGCCAGCAGTCCCCTCACAGGGTCTGGAAACACCATATATTTT. It yields the protein CASSPLTGSGNTIYF.

This clone was recorded a few times. The V and J genes are TRBV3-1 (or the pseudogene TRBV3-2) and TRBJ1-5, with a tentative D call TRBD1 (5 bases). CDR1 and CDR2 (germline): LGHDT, YNNKEL (reference sequence). Trimming removed 0 bases from V and 7 bases from J, with 7 bases in between. The CDR3 runs 13 residues. Here the CDR3 reads CASSQEGVQPQHF. The CDR3 DNA is TGTGCCAGCAGCCAAGAAGGGGTCCAGCCCCAGCATTTT.

V is TRBV3-1 (or the pseudogene TRBV3-2) and J is TRBJ2-7, with D tentatively TRBD1 (5 bases). Germline V CDR1 and CDR2: LGHDT, YNNKEL (reference sequence). The CDR3 has 14 amino acids. Trimming took 1 base from V and 0 from J, leaving 7 bases between them. CDR3 sequence: CASSQGGASYEQYF. Here the CDR3 DNA reads TGTGCCAGCAGCCAAGGGGGCGCCTCCTACGAGCAGTACTTC.

The chain uses TRBV18 and TRBJ2-7; D is uncertain. There are 14 residues in the CDR3. Between the trimmed V and J ends, which lost 2 bases and 2 bases, there was a span of 10 bases. Germline V gene lookup returns CDR1 KGHSH and CDR2 LQKENI. CDR3 protein: CASSPVGQAYEQYF. Written as DNA, the CDR3 is TGTGCCAGCTCACCAGTTGGCCAGGCCTACGAGCAGTACTTC.

The V call is TRBV19, the J call TRBJ2-1; weak D call: TRBD1 (5 bases). Germline CDR1 and CDR2: LNHDA and SQIVND (reference sequence). The CDR3 totals 14 residues. With 0 bases removed from V and 6 bases from J, the gap between germline ends came to 9 bases. The CDR3 spells CASSIDRRGNEQFF. DNA for the CDR3: TGTGCCAGTAGTATAGACCGAAGGGGCAATGAGCAGTTCTTC.

The chain is built from TRBV9 and TRBJ2-3, with no clear D. Germline V gene lookup returns CDR1 SGDLS and CDR2 YYNGEE. This CDR3 region has 16 residues. V was cut by 0 bases and J by 3 bases, with 14 bases left in between. Here the CDR3 reads CASSVVASAGTDTQYF. The CDR3 DNA reads as TGTGCCAGCAGCGTAGTGGCTAGTGCTGGTACAGATACGCAGTATTTT.

The chain carries TRBV29-1 and TRBJ2-3; weak D call: TRBD1 (6 bases). The CDR3 runs to 12 residues. V was cut by 7 bases and J by 6 bases, with 14 bases left in between. Germline-derived CDR1 and CDR2 are SQVTM and ANQGSEA. The CDR3 spells CSGINQGDTQYF. The CDR3 coding sequence is TGCAGCGGAATTAACCAGGGGGATACGCAGTATTTT.

This chain joins TRBV3-1 (or the pseudogene TRBV3-2) and TRBJ2-1, with a tentative D call TRBD1 (6 bases). V was shortened by 4 bases and J by 0 bases, with 16 bases between the two germline ends. The CDR3 sequence is 17 residues long. CDR1 is LGHDT, CDR2 YNNKEL, per germline (reference sequence). CDR3 coding DNA: TGTGCCAGCAGCCCCCGGGACACCCAAAGCTCCTACAATGAGCAGTTCTTC. Encoded protein: CASSPRDTQSSYNEQFF.

J is TRBJ1-1 and V is TRBV2, with TRBD1 as a possible D gene (5 bases). The CDR3 is made up of 13 amino acids. Per germline, CDR1 SNHLY and CDR2 FYNNEI. V was clipped by 4 bases and J by 3 bases, with 9 bases between them. Here the CDR3 DNA reads TGTGCCAGCAGTGGCCAGGGATACACTGAAGCTTTCTTT. It encodes CASSGQGYTEAFF.

This chain joins TRBV7-2 and TRBJ2-1, with 12 bases lining up with TRBD2. Germline CDR1 is SGHTA and CDR2 is FQGNSA. The length of the CDR3 is 16 residues. Trimming took 5 bases from V and 3 from J; bases not matched to a gene: 5. The CDR3 sequence: CASSAKGLAGYNEQFF. In DNA, the CDR3 is TGTGCCAGCAGCGCAAAGGGACTAGCGGGCTACAATGAGCAGTTCTTC.

In DNA, the CDR3 is TGTGCCAGCAGTTACTCTGACGGGAGGCAGTTCTTC. Protein sequence: CASSYSDGRQFF. The V gene is TRBV6-5, the J gene TRBJ2-1, with D possibly matching TRBD2 (6 bases). V gave up 0 bases and J gave up 12 bases, with 9 bases separating them. Per germline, CDR1 MNHEY and CDR2 SVGAGI. The CDR3 runs 12 residues.